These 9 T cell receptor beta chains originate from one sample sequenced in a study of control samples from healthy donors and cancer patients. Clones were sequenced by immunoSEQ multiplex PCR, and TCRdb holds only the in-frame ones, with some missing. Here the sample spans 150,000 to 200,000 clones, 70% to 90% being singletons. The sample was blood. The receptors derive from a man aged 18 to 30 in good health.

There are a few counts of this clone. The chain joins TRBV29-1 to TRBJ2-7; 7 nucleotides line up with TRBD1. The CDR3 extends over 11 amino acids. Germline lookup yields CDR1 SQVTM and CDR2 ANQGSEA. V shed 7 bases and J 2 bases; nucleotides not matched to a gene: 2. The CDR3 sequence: CSAGTAYEQYF. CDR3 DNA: TGCAGCGCTGGGACAGCCTACGAGCAGTACTTC.

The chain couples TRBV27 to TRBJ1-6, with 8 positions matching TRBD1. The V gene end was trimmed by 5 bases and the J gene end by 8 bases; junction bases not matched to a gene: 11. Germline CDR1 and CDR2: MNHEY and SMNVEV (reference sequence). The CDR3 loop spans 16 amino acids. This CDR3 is CASSRPTPGGDSPLHF. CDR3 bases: TGTGCCAGCAGTAGACCGACCCCAGGGGGCGATTCACCCCTCCACTTT.

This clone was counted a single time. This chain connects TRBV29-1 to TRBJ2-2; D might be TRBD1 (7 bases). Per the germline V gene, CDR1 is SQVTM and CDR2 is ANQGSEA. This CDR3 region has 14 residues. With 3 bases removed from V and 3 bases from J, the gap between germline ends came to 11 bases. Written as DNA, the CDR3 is TGCAGCGTTGAGGAGGGGGCCGACACCGGGGAGCTGTTTTTT. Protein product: CSVEEGADTGELFF.

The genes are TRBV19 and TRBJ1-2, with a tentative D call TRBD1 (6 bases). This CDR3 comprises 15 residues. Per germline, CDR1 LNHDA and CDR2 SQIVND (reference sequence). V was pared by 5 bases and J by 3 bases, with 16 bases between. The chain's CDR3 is CASSPVGAEYYGYTF. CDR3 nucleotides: TGTGCCAGTAGTCCCGTGGGGGCAGAATACTATGGCTACACCTTC. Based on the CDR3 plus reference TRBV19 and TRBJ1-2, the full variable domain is DGGITQSPKYLFRKEGQNVTLSCEQNLNHDAMYWYRQDPGQGLRLIYYSQIVNDFQKGDIAEGYSVSREKKESFPLTVTSAQKNPTAFYLCASSPVGAEYYGYTFGSGTRLTVV.

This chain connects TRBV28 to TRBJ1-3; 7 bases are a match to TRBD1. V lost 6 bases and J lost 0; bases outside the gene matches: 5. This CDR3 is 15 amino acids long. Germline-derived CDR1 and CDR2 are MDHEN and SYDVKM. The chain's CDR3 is CASRRDSISGNTIYF. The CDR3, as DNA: TGTGCCAGCAGGCGGGACAGTATCTCTGGAAACACCATATATTTT.

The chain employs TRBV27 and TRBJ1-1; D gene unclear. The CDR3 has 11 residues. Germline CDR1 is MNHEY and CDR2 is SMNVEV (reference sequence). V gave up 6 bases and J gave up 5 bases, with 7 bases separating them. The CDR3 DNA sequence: TGTGCCAGCAGGGGGTGGACTGAAGCTTTCTTT. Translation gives CASRGWTEAFF.

The CDR3 DNA sequence: TGTGCCAGCAGCTTAGCGGCGGGAGTCACAGATACGCAGTATTTT. Amino acids: CASSLAAGVTDTQYF. The chain is built from TRBV7-9 and TRBJ2-3; 7 nucleotides align to TRBD2. The CDR3 has 15 amino acids. Germline V gene lookup returns CDR1 SEHNR and CDR2 FQNEAQ (reference sequence). Germline trimming cut 0 bases from V and 2 bases from J; bases unmatched to any gene: 2.

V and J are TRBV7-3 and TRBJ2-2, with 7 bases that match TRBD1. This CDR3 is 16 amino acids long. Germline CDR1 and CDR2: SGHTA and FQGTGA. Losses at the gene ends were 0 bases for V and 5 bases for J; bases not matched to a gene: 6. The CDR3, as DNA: TGTGCCAGCAGCTTAACAGCCGTGACAGGGACCGGGGAGCTGTTTTTT. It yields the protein CASSLTAVTGTGELFF.

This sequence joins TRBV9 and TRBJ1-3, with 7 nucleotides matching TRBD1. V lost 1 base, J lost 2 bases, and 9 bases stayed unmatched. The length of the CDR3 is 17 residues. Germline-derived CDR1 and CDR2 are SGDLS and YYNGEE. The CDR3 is CASSVIGTVQPGNTIYF. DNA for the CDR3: TGTGCCAGCAGCGTAATCGGGACAGTCCAACCTGGAAACACCATATATTTT.